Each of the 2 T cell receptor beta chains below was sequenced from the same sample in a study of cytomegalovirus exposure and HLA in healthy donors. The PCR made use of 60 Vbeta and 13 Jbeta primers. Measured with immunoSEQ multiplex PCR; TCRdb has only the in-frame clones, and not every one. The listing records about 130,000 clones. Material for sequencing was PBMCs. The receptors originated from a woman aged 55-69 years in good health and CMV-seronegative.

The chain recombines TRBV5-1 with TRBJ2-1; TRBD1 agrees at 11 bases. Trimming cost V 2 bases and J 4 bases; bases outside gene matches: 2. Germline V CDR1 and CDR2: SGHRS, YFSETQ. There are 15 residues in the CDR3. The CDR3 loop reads CASSLGTGGYNEQFF. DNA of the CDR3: TGCGCCAGCAGCTTAGGGACAGGGGGATACAATGAGCAGTTCTTC.

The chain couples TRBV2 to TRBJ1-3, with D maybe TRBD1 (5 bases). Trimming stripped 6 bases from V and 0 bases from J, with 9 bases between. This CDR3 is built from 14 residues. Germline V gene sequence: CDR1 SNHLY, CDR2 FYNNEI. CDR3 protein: CASRGLSSGNTIYF. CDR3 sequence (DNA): TGTGCCAGCAGGGGACTGAGCTCTGGAAACACCATATATTTT.